The 4 T cell receptor beta chains below come from one sample, sequenced in a study of vaccination effects on CD4 cells after COVID-19. The ViraFEST assay expanded antigen-specific CD4+ T cells with viral peptide pools before sequencing. Having been cultured for under twelve days, the cells underwent CD4+ T cell isolation. Nucleocapsid antibodies stayed negative before and after vaccination, showing no earlier SARS-CoV-2 infection. Their antigens are not known. Profiled with immunoSEQ multiplex PCR; TCRdb holds only in-frame clones, not every one. This sample yields about 68,000 clones, of which roughly 80% are seen a single time; 9.5% to 15% belongs to the top ten. Sequencing used CD4+ T cells from PBMCs cultured with SARS-CoV-2 spike peptides, obtained before COVID-19 vaccination. These receptors all stem from a human donor who received a COVID-19 vaccine.

This sequence joins TRBV9 and TRBJ2-2; D is unresolved. In germline, CDR1 is SGDLS, CDR2 YYNGEE. The ends were cut back, 1 base at V and 5 bases at J, with 12 bases in the middle. The CDR3 is made up of 15 amino acids. The DNA for the CDR3 is TGTGCCAGCAGCGTACTGCCTCTAGAAACCGGGGAGCTGTTTTTT. This codes for CASSVLPLETGELFF.

The rearrangement joins TRBV1 to TRBJ2-7; the table's D call, TRBD2, was not checked against the DNA. TRBV1 is annotated as a pseudogene. The CDR3 spans 17 residues. CDR3 region: CTSSQVLSSGGCYEQYV. CDR3 DNA sequence: TGCACCAGCAGCCAAGTATTGTCTAGCGGGGGGTGCTACGAGCAGTACGTC.

The chain's CDR3 is CASNGAGYGYTF. The CDR3 DNA is TGTGCCAGCAACGGGGCCGGCTATGGCTACACCTTC. The rearrangement uses TRBV6-5 and TRBJ1-2; possible D gene TRBD1, 5 bases. The length of the CDR3 is 12 residues. V gave up 7 bases and J gave up 4 bases, with 10 bases separating them. CDR1 and CDR2 from the germline V gene are MNHEY and SVGAGI.

The rearrangement links TRBV4-1 to TRBJ2-2; the D gene is possibly TRBD1 (6 bases). Germline CDR1 MGHRA, CDR2 YSYEKL. V was pared by 0 bases and J by 7 bases, with 24 bases between. The CDR3 extends over 19 amino acids. The DNA for the CDR3 is TGCGCCAGCAGCCAAGAAAACTCTATAACACCAGGGGAGAACGGGGAGCTGTTTTTT. This codes for CASSQENSITPGENGELFF.